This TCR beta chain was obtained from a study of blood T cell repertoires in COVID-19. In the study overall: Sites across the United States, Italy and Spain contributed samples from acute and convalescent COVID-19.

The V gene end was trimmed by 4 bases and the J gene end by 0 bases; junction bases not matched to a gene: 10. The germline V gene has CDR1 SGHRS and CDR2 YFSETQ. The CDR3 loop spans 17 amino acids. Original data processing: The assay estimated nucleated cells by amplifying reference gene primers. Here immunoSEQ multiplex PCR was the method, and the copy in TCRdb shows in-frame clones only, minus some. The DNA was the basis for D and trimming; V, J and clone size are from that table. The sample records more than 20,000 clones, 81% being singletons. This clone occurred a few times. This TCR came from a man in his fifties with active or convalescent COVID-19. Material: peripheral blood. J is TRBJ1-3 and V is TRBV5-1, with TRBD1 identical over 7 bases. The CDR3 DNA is TGCGCCAGCAGCCCGGGCGGGACAGCCTACTCTGGAAACACCATATATTTT. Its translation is CASSPGGTAYSGNTIYF.